This T cell receptor (beta chain) is from a study of blood T cell repertoires in COVID-19. Cohort assignment relied on participant-reported clinical history. Germline V gene lookup returns CDR1 GTSNPN and CDR2 SVGIG (reference sequence). Trimming removed 0 bases at V and 4 bases at J, with 10 bases between. The CDR3 runs 15 residues. Profiling relied on immunoSEQ multiplex PCR, and the TCRdb table lists in-frame clones only, not all of them. The repertoire holds roughly 330,000 clones, 80% to 90% seen once, with under 5.5% in the top ten. The sample comprised PBMCs or T cells enriched from blood (not recorded which). V and J are TRBV30 and TRBJ1-6; tentative D call: TRBD1 (5 bases). The clonotype originates from a woman between 25 and 40 years old who had recovered from COVID-19. This CDR3 reads CAWSVEAGYNSPLHF. The CDR3 DNA reads TGTGCCTGGAGTGTGGAAGCAGGGTATAATTCACCCCTCCACTTT. The whole variable domain, remainder taken from reference TRBV30 and TRBJ1-6, is SQTIHQWPATLVQPVGSPLSLECTVEGTSNPNLYWYRQAAGRGLQLLFYSVGIGQISSEVPQNLSASRPQDRQFILSSKKLLLSDSGFYLCAWSVEAGYNSPLHFGNGTRLTVT.